These 14 T cell receptor beta chains originate from one sample sequenced in a study of T cell repertoires in cytomegalovirus infection. TCRdb ran MiXCR on the reads and lists one entry per CDR3 protein. The sample has about 180,000 distinct CDR3 sequences, about an eighth seen once. Material for sequencing was PBMCs. These receptors were taken from a human donor in good health (CMV status not recorded). Some clones in this sample may be carry-over from other donors' samples.

The genes are TRBV5-1 and TRBJ2-1; D call uncertain. V lost 1 base, J lost 7 bases, and 9 bases lay in between. Germline V lookup: CDR1 SGHRS, CDR2 YFSETQ. CDR3 length: 13 residues. The CDR3 reads CASSLSGWNEQFF. For the CDR3, the DNA is TGCGCCAGCAGCTTGTCAGGTTGGAATGAGCAGTTCTTC.

This clonotype occurred many times. The chain combines TRBV4-3 with TRBJ1-6; D unclear. Germline-derived CDR1 and CDR2 are LGHNA and YSLEER. The CDR3 totals 13 residues. Trimming removed 4 bases from V and 4 bases from J, with 5 bases in between. The CDR3 bases are TGCGCCAGCAGCCGAAATTATAATTCACCCCTCCACTTT. Translating gives CASSRNYNSPLHF.

Many counts were recorded for this clonotype. The junction departs from the called germline gene at one end, perhaps through a read error. V gene TRBV7-9 combines with J gene TRBJ1-2; D not certain. Germline V gene data show CDR1 as SEHNR and CDR2 as FQNEAQ (reference sequence). This CDR3 contains 10 residues. This chain's CDR3 is CASSLIGVVF. The CDR3 nucleotides read TGTGCCAGCAGCCTCATCGGAGTTGTCTTC.

Regarding this clonotype: Given a much more abundant clone one base away, this may be a read error. The chain links TRBV7-6 to TRBJ2-7, with D unresolved. The length of the CDR3 is 15 residues. The V gene lost 5 bases and the J gene lost 3 bases, with 17 bases spanning the gap. Per germline, CDR1 SGHVS and CDR2 FNYEAQ. The CDR3: CASSPLITGIYEQYF. In DNA, the CDR3 is TGTGCCAGCAGCCCCCTAATTACTGGTATCTACGAGCAGTACTTC.

This clonotype came up many times. The chain employs TRBV7-9 and TRBJ2-7, with 8 bases fitting TRBD1. Germline trimming cut 4 bases from V and 3 bases from J; bases unmatched to any gene: 8. Per germline, CDR1 SEHNR and CDR2 FQNEAQ (reference sequence). The CDR3 runs to 15 residues. In DNA form, the CDR3 reads TGTGCCAGCAGCTATGGGCAGGGGGCCGACTACGAGCAGTACTTC. Translated, it gives CASSYGQGADYEQYF.

This clonotype has a handful of counts. V is TRBV29-1 and J is TRBJ1-4; TRBD1 might be the D (5 bases). The CDR3 loop spans 12 amino acids. Trimming removed 1 base from V and 7 bases from J, with 7 bases in between. Germline assignment: CDR1 SQVTM and CDR2 ANQGSEA. The CDR3 here is CSVEGRGEKLFF. The CDR3 DNA reads TGCAGCGTTGAAGGAAGGGGTGAAAAACTGTTTTTT.

This clonotype was seen only a few times. The J gene is TRBJ1-2, the V gene TRBV20-1; tentative D call: TRBD1 (5 bases). From germline, CDR1 is DFQATT and CDR2 SNEGSKA (reference sequence). The CDR3 spans 13 residues. V shed 4 bases and J shed 8 bases, with 17 bases lying between them. CDR3 residues: CSAIIGTAGGYTF. Here the CDR3 DNA reads TGCAGTGCTATCATCGGGACGGCGGGCGGCTACACCTTC.

The sample holds many counts of this clonotype. The chain combines TRBV4-2 with TRBJ2-7, with 9 nucleotides matching TRBD2. Germline assignment: CDR1 LGHNA and CDR2 YNFKEQ. The CDR3 length is 17 residues. With 2 bases clipped from V and 0 bases from J, the junction kept 8 bases outside the gene matches. CDR3 nucleotide sequence: TGTGCCAGCAGCCAACTGGACTTAGCGGGGGTCTCCTACGAGCAGTACTTC. Its protein product is CASSQLDLAGVSYEQYF.

The table lists this clonotype with many counts. V gene TRBV7-9 combines with J gene TRBJ2-7; D is unresolved. Germline V CDR1 and CDR2: SEHNR, FQNEAQ (reference sequence). The CDR3 length is 12 residues. V gave up 8 bases and J gave up 7 bases, with 15 bases separating them. CDR3 in DNA: TGTGCCAGCGGAGTGGATACGGTAGAGCAGTACTTC. It yields the protein CASGVDTVEQYF.

This clonotype was counted at least ten times. The chain recombines TRBV28 with TRBJ2-1; the match to TRBD2 covers 10 bases. The CDR3 extends over 15 amino acids. Trimming took 5 bases from V and 4 from J; bases not matched to a gene: 5. Germline V CDR1 and CDR2: MDHEN, SYDVKM. The CDR3: CASSLLAGEYNEQFF. The CDR3 nucleotides read TGTGCCAGCAGTCTCCTAGCGGGAGAGTACAATGAGCAGTTCTTC.

This clonotype was seen at least ten times. The chain joins TRBV7-2 to TRBJ2-1; 8 bases map to TRBD2. This CDR3 has 14 amino acids. The V and J ends lost 8 bases and 1 base, in that order; junction bases with no gene match: 4. Germline V lookup: CDR1 SGHTA, CDR2 FQGNSA. CDR3 in amino acids: CASSGGGSYNEQFF. DNA for the CDR3: TGTGCCAGCTCCGGGGGGGGGTCCTACAATGAGCAGTTCTTC.

This clonotype was observed a handful of times. The V gene is TRBV6-2 or TRBV6-3, the J gene TRBJ2-5, with 9 bases matching TRBD1. Losses at the gene ends were 0 bases for V and 4 bases for J; bases not matched to a gene: 3. This CDR3 region has 15 residues. Germline loops: CDR1 MNHEY, CDR2 SVGEGT. CDR3 sequence (DNA): TGTGCCAGCAGTTACTCTACAGGGGGCACAGAGACCCAGTACTTC. This gives the protein CASSYSTGGTETQYF.

This clonotype has at least ten counts. The chain recombines TRBV4-1 with TRBJ2-1; 8 bases are shared with TRBD2. Germline V gives CDR1 MGHRA, CDR2 YSYEKL. Losses at the gene ends were 3 bases for V and 3 bases for J; bases not matched to a gene: 7. The CDR3 runs to 16 residues. The CDR3 here is CASSQTLAGRYNEQFF. CDR3 DNA sequence: TGCGCCAGCAGCCAGACGCTAGCGGGCCGCTACAATGAGCAGTTCTTC.

This clonotype appeared once. The gene calls are TRBV15 and TRBJ1-2, with a tentative D call TRBD1 (6 bases). This CDR3 is built from 15 residues. Trimming cost V 1 base and J 5 bases, with 14 bases left between them. Germline lookup yields CDR1 LNHNV and CDR2 YYDKDF (reference sequence). The CDR3 region has the DNA TGTGCCACCAGCAGAGGGGGGGCAGCCAGGTATGGCTACACCTTC. It yields the protein CATSRGGAARYGYTF.